Listed below are T cell receptor beta chains from one sample, sequenced in a study of response to subunit inactivated influenza vaccine. TCRdb ran MiXCR on the RT-PCR reads and lists one entry per CDR3 protein. The sample gives 500,000 to 600,000 distinct CDR3 sequences, more than 15% of which show up once; 3% to 3.5% is in the top ten. The sequencing here drew on CD4+ T cells sorted from PBMCs, taken less than 25 months after vaccination. All receptors derive from a man between 50 and 69 years old who received an inactivated influenza vaccine. The CDR3 runs from the conserved cysteine through the conserved F or W. The D gene is left open where the match is weak. For some rows the clone size is stated as once, few or many, or as a class when expanded; others skip it.

>.|TRBJ2-5|TRBD2|TRBV20-1
CSARRLAEPEGQYF
TGCAGTGCTAGGAGGCTAGCGGAGCCGGAGGGCCAGTACTTC
>few|TRBJ2-2|TRBD2|TRBV20-1
CSAASGRIAGELFF
TGCAGTGCTGCTAGCGGGAGGATCGCCGGGGAGCTGTTTTTT
>few|TRBJ2-5|TRBD1|TRBV5-5
CASSKFPGTGGEETQYF
TGTGCCAGCAGCAAATTCCCCGGGACAGGGGGCGAAGAGACCCAGTACTTC
>.|TRBJ2-3|.|TRBV9
CASSVSRQAYTDTQYF
TGTGCCAGCAGCGTTTCCCGTCAAGCGTATACAGATACGCAGTATTTT
>many|TRBJ1-1|.|TRBV7-8
CASSSREDTEAFF
TGTGCCAGCAGCTCCCGGGAGGACACTGAAGCTTTCTTT
>.|TRBJ2-7|.|TRBV12-3/TRBV12-4
CASSYERGGYEQYF
TGTGCCAGCTCTTACGAACGGGGAGGCTACGAGCAGTACTTC
>.|TRBJ2-7|TRBD2|TRBV6-5
CASSYGRGVAYEQYF
TGTGCCAGCAGTTACGGTCGGGGGGTAGCCTACGAGCAGTACTTC
>few|TRBJ2-3|.|TRBV28
CASSSAVVLGTQYF
TGTGCCAGCAGTTCAGCGGTGGTTCTAGGTACGCAGTATTTT
>few|TRBJ1-1|TRBD1|TRBV7-6
CASSADRGRDLNTEAFF
TGTGCCAGCAGCGCAGACAGGGGGCGAGACTTGAACACTGAAGCTTTCTTT
>.|TRBJ1-1|TRBD1|TRBV4-3
CASSHLAGQGNTEAFF
TGCGCCAGCAGCCACCTAGCGGGACAGGGTAACACTGAAGCTTTCTTT
>.|TRBJ1-1|TRBD1|TRBV7-2
CASSATGGSSEAFF
TGTGCCAGCAGCGCGACAGGGGGCTCGTCTGAAGCTTTCTTT
>few|TRBJ2-2|.|TRBV9
CASSATVGTGELFF
TGTGCCAGCAGCGCGACAGTAGGGACCGGGGAGCTGTTTTTT
>.|TRBJ1-1|.|TRBV12-3/TRBV12-4
CASRPGRRLNTEAFF
TGTGCCAGCAGACCCGGACGGAGGTTGAACACTGAAGCTTTCTTT
>.|TRBJ2-2|.|TRBV5-1
CASSLGAVDTGELFF
TGCGCCAGCAGTCTGGGGGCGGTGGACACCGGGGAGCTGTTTTTT
>few|TRBJ2-2|.|TRBV7-2
CASSLVAMGPTGELFF
TGTGCCAGCAGCTTAGTGGCTATGGGTCCCACCGGGGAGCTGTTTTTT
>.|TRBJ1-6|.|TRBV20-1
CSAPQISSYNSPLHF
TGCAGTGCTCCACAGATTAGCTCCTATAATTCACCCCTCCACTTT
>.|TRBJ2-1|.|TRBV5-1
CASSTMTGSSYNEQFF
TGCGCCAGCAGCACCATGACCGGTAGCTCCTACAATGAGCAGTTCTTC
>few|TRBJ2-7|.|TRBV6-2/TRBV6-3
CASSYSNQINYEQYF
TGTGCCAGCAGTTACTCGAATCAGATCAACTACGAGCAGTACTTC
>many|TRBJ1-6|.|TRBV7-2
CASSQGSYNSPLHF
TGTGCCAGCAGCCAAGGCTCCTATAATTCACCCCTCCACTTT
>.|TRBJ2-1|TRBD1|TRBV24-1
CATSDSGQGSYNEQFF
TGTGCCACCAGTGATTCGGGACAGGGCTCCTACAATGAGCAGTTCTTC
>few|TRBJ1-5|.|TRBV6-5
CASRQSSGRNQPQHF
TGTGCCAGCAGACAATCGAGTGGGCGCAATCAGCCCCAGCATTTT
>many|TRBJ2-1|TRBD2|TRBV12-3/TRBV12-4
CASSFGLAGGKQFF
TGTGCCAGCAGTTTTGGCCTAGCGGGGGGCAAGCAGTTCTTC